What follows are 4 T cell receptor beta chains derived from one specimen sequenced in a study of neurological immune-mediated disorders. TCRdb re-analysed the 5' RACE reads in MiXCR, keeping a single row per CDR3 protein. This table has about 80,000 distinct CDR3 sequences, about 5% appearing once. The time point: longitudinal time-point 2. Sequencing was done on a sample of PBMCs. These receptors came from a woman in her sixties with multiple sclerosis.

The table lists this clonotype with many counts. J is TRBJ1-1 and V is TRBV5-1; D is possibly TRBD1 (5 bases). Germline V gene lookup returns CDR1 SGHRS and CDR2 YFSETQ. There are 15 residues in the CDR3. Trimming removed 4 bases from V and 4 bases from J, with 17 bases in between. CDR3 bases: TGCGCCAGCAGCGCTATGAGGGGCGGTGGCACTGAAGCTTTCTTT. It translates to CASSAMRGGGTEAFF.

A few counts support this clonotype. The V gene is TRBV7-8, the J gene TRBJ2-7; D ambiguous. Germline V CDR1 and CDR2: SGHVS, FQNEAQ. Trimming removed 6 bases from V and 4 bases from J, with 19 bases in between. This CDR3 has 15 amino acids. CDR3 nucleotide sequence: TGTGCCAGCAGTCTCATGCCAGAAGGCCCGTACGAGCAGTACTTC. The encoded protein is CASSLMPEGPYEQYF.

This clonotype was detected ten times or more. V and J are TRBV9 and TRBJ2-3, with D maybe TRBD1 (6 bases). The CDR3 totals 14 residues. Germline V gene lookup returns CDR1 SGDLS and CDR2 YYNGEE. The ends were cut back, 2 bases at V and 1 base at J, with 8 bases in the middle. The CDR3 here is CASSVPGGTDTQYF. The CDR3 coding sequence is TGTGCCAGCAGCGTCCCAGGGGGCACAGATACGCAGTATTTT.

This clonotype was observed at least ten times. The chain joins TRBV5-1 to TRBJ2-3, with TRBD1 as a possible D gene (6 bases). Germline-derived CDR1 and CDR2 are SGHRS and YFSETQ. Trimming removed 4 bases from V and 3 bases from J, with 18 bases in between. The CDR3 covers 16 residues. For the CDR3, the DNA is TGCGCCAGCAGCATGGGGACACCTACAATGACAGATACGCAGTATTTT. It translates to CASSMGTPTMTDTQYF. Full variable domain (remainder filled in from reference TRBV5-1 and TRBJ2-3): KAGVTQTPRYLIKTRGQQVTLSCSPISGHRSVSWYQQTPGQGLQFLFEYFSETQRNKGNFPGRFSGRQFSNSRSEMNVSTLELGDSALYLCASSMGTPTMTDTQYFGPGTRLTVL.